The source of this T cell receptor beta chain is a study of T cell repertoires in cytomegalovirus infection. Study as a whole: Recently described HLA-C-restricted plus well-studied HLA-B-restricted CMV epitopes were used.

A note on this clonotype: Its antigen is as yet unknown.

Each CDR3 protein gets one entry after TCRdb re-called the reads with MiXCR. The sample gives about half a million distinct CDR3 sequences, approximately 40% of which show up once; approximately 40% is in the top ten. The origin of this receptor is a human donor in good health (CMV status not recorded). Some clones in this sample may be carry-over from other donors' samples. Sequencing was performed on cultured PBMCs, taken from culture after CMV antigen stimulation.

CDR3: CASSFLTGGAFF. CDR3 in DNA: TGTGCCAGCAGTTTCCTCACAGGTGGAGCTTTCTTT. The gene calls are TRBV28 and TRBJ1-1; possibly TRBD1 for D (5 bases). CDR1 is MDHEN, CDR2 SYDVKM, per germline. This CDR3 contains 12 residues. Trimming cost V 3 bases and J 10 bases, with 12 bases left between them.